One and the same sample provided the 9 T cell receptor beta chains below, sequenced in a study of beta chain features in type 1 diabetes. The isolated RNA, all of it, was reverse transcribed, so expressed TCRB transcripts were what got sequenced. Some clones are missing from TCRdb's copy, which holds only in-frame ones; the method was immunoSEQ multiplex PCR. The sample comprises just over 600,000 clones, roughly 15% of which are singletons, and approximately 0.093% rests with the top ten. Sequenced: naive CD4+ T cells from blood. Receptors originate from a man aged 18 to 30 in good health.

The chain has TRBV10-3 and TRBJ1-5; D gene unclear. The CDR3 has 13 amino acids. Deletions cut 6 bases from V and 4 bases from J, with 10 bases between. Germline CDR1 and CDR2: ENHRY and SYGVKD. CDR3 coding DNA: TGTGCCATCAGCCAGGACTTGAATCAGCCCCAGCATTTT. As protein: CAISQDLNQPQHF.

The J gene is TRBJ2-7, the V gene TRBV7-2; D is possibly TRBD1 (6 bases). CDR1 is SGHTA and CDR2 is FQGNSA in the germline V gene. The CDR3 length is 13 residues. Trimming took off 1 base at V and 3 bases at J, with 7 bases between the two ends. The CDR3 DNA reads TGTGCCAGCAGCTTAGGAGGGGGCTACGAGCAGTACTTC. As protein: CASSLGGGYEQYF.

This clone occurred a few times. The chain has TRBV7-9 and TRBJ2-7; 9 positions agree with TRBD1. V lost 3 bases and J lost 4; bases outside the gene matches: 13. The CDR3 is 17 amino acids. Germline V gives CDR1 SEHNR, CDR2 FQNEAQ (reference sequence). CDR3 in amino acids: CASSFLRRDRVGYEQYF. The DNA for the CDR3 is TGTGCCAGCAGCTTTCTCCGCCGGGACAGGGTTGGGTACGAGCAGTACTTC. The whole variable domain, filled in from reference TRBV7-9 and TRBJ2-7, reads DTGVSQNPRHKITKRGQNVTFRCDPISEHNRLYWYRQTLGQGPEFLTYFQNEAQLEKSRLLSDRFSAERPKGSFSTLEIQRTEQGDSAMYLCASSFLRRDRVGYEQYFGPGTRLTVT.

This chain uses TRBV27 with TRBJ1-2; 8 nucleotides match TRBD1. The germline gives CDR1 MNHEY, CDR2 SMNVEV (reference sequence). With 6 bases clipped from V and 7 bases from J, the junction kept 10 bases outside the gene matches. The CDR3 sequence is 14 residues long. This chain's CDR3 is CASSSTGVGSGYTF. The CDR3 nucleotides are TGTGCCAGCAGCTCGACAGGGGTGGGGTCTGGCTACACCTTC.

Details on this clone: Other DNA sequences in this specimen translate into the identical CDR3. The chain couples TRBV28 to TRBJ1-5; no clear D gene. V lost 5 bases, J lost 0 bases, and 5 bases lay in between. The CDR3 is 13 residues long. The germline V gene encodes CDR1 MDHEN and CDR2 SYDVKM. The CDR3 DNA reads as TGTGCCAGCAGTCGTTATAGCAATCAGCCCCAGCATTTT. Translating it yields CASSRYSNQPQHF.

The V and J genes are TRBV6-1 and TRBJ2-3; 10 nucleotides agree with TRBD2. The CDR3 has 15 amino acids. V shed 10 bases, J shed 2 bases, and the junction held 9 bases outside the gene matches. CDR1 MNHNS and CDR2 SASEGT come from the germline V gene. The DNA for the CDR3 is TGTGCCAACAAGGAACTAGCGGGATACACAGATACGCAGTATTTT. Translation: CANKELAGYTDTQYF.

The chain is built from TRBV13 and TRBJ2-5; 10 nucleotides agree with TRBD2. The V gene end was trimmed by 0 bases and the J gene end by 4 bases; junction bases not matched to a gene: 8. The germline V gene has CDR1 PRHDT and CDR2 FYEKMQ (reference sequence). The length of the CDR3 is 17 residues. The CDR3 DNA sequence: TGTGCCAGCAGCTTAGGACTAGCGGGATTTTTGGGAGAGACCCAGTACTTC. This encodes CASSLGLAGFLGETQYF.

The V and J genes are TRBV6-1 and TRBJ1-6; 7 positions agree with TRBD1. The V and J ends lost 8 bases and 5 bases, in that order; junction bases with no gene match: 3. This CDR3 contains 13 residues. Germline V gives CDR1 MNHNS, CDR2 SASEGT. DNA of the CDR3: TGTGCCAGCGGCAGGGGGAATAATTCACCCCTCCACTTT. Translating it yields CASGRGNNSPLHF.

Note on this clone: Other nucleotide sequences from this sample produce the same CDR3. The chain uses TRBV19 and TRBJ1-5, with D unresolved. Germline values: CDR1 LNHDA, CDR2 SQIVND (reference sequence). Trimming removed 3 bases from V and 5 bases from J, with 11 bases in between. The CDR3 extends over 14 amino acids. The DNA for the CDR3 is TGTGCCAGTAGTATTAGAACCGCCGATCAGCCCCAGCATTTT. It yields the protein CASSIRTADQPQHF.